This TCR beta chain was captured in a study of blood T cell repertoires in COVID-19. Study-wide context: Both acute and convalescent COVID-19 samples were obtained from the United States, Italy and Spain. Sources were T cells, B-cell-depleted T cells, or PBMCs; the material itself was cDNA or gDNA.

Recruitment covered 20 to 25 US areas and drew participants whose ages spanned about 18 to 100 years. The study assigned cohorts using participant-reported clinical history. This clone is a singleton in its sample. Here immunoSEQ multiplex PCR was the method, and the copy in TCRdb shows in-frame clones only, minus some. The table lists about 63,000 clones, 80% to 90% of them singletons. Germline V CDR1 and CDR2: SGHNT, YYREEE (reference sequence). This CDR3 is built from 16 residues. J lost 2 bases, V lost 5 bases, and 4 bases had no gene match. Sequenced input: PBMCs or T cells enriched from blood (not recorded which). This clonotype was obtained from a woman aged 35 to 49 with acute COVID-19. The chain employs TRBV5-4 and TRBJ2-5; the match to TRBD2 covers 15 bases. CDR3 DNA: TGTGCCAGCAGTCTCGGACTAGCGGGGGGGCAAGAGACCCAGTACTTC. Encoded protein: CASSLGLAGGQETQYF.